This T cell receptor (beta chain) emerged from a study of T cell repertoires in cytomegalovirus infection. Across the whole study: Public TCR beta signatures provided an indication of both CMV infection and a matching HLA type. Study-wide results and caveats: Across the ex vivo response, the dominant clonotypes were HLA-C-restricted CMV-specific TCR beta clonotypes.

Using its own MiXCR run on the reads, TCRdb lists one record per CDR3 protein. The table records over 100,000 distinct CDR3 sequences, about 30% of them present only once. This clonotype was picked up many times. Its antigen is not known. Between the trimmed V and J ends, which lost 5 bases and 0 bases, there was a span of 22 bases. CDR3 length equals 19 residues. This chain uses TRBV12-3 or TRBV12-4 with TRBJ2-2; TRBD1 is a possible D gene (5 bases). This sequence originates from a human donor in good health (CMV status not recorded). Some clones in this sample may be carry-over from other donors' samples. Sequenced here: CD8+ T cells from cultured PBMCs, sampled from culture after CMV antigen stimulation. CDR3 sequence (DNA): TGTGCCAGCAGTACCCTATACAACAGGACCAAGACGAACACCGGGGAGCTGTTTTTT. Its translation is CASSTLYNRTKTNTGELFF.